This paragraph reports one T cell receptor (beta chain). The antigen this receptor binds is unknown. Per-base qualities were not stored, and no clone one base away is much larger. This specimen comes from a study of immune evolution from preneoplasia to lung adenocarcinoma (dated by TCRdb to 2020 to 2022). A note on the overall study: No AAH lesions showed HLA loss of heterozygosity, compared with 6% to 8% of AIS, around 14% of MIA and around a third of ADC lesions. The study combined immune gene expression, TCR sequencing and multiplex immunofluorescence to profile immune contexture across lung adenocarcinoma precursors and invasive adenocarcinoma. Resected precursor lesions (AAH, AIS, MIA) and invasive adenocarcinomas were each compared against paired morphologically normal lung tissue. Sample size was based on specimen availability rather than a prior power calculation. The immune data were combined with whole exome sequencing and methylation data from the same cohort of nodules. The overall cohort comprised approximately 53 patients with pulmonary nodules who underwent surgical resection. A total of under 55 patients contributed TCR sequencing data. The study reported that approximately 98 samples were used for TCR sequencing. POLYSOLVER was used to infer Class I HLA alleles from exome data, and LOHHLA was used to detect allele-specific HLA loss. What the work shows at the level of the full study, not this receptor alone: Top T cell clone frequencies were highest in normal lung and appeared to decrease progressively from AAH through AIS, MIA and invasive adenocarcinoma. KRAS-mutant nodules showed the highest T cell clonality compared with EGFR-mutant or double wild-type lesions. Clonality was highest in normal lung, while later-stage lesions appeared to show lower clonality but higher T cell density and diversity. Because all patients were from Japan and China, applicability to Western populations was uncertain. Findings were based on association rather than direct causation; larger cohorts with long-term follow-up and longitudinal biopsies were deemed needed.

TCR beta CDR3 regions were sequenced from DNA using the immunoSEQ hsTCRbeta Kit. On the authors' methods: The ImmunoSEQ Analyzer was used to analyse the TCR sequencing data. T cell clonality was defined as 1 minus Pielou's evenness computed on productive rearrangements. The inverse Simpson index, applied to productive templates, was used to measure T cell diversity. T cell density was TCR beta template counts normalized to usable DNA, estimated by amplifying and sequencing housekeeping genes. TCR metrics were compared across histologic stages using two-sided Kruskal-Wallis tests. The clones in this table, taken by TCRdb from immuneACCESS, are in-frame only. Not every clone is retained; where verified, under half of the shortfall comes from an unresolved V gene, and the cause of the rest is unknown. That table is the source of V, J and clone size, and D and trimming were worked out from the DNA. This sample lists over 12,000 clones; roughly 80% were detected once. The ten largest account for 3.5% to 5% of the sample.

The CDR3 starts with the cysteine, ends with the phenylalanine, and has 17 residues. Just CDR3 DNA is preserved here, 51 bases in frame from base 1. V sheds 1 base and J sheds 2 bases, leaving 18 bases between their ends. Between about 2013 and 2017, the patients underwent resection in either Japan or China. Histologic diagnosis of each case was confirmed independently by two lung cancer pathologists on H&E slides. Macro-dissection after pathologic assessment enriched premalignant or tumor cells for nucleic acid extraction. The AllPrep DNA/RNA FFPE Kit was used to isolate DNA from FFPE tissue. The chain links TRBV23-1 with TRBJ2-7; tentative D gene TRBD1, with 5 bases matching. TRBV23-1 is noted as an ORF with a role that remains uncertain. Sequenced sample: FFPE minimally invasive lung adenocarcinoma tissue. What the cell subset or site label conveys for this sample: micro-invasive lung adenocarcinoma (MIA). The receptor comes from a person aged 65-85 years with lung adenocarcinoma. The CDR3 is CASSQFPPLDSTYEQYF. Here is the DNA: TGCGCCAGCAGTCAATTCCCCCCTCTCGACAGTACCTACGAGCAGTACTTC.